Following are 13 T cell receptor beta chains from one sample sequenced in a study of shared clonotypes between healthy human individuals. Profiling relied on immunoSEQ multiplex PCR, and the TCRdb table lists in-frame clones only, not all of them. The repertoire has roughly 450,000 clones, around 79% of them found once; the top ten carry 13%. Input material: PBMCs. Receptors originate from a middle-aged woman in good health. Some clones in this sample may be carry-over from other donors' samples.

This rearrangement joins TRBV27 to TRBJ2-3, with D tentatively TRBD1 (5 bases). Trimming shortened V by 5 bases and J by 6 bases, and 18 bases separated the two germline ends. The V gene's germline CDR1 is MNHEY and CDR2 SMNVEV (reference sequence). The CDR3 covers 15 residues. CDR3 DNA sequence: TGTGCCAGCAGTCCCATGCCTATGGGGCGGGATACGCAGTATTTT. This gives the protein CASSPMPMGRDTQYF.

J is TRBJ2-7 and V is TRBV7-6, with D perhaps being TRBD1 or TRBD2 (6 bases each). The CDR3 sequence is 14 residues long. V dropped 3 bases and J dropped 2 bases, with 11 bases sitting between them. CDR1 is SGHVS and CDR2 is FNYEAQ in the germline V gene. The CDR3 sequence is CASSFGGAAYEQYF. As DNA, the CDR3 is TGTGCCAGCAGCTTCGGGGGCGCGGCCTACGAGCAGTACTTC.

The chain has TRBV9 and TRBJ2-6, with D unresolved. With 9 bases removed from V and 1 base from J, the gap between germline ends came to 11 bases. CDR1 SGDLS and CDR2 YYNGEE come from the germline V gene. The CDR3 sequence is 14 residues long. CDR3 sequence (DNA): TGTGCCACCTCAGTCGGGTCTGGGGCCAACGTCCTGACTTTC. This gives the protein CATSVGSGANVLTF.

Notes on this clone: Other DNA sequences from this sample encode an identical CDR3 as well. The chain has TRBV19 and TRBJ2-7, with 11 bases fitting TRBD2. The ends lost 5 bases at V and 2 bases at J; junction bases unmatched: 2. The V gene's germline CDR1 is LNHDA and CDR2 SQIVND (reference sequence). The CDR3 totals 14 residues. The CDR3 is CASSLAGGPYEQYF. As DNA, the CDR3 is TGTGCCAGTAGTTTAGCGGGAGGGCCCTACGAGCAGTACTTC. Looking up the rest from reference TRBV19 and TRBJ2-7 gives the full variable domain: DGGITQSPKYLFRKEGQNVTLSCEQNLNHDAMYWYRQDPGQGLRLIYYSQIVNDFQKGDIAEGYSVSREKKESFPLTVTSAQKNPTAFYLCASSLAGGPYEQYFGPGTRLTVT.

In its sample, this clone was seen once. V is TRBV14 and J is TRBJ2-5; D is unclear. Germline V gene sequence: CDR1 SGHDN, CDR2 FVKESK. Trimming took off 2 bases at V and 4 bases at J, with 14 bases between the two ends. CDR3 length: 15 residues. This CDR3 reads CASSQRSGFLETQYF. The CDR3 DNA follows: TGTGCCAGCAGCCAAAGGTCCGGGTTTTTAGAGACCCAGTACTTC.

The V call is TRBV7-9, the J call TRBJ2-7; the D gene is possibly TRBD2 (6 bases). The CDR3 consists of 14 residues. Germline values: CDR1 SEHNR, CDR2 FQNEAQ (reference sequence). V lost 5 bases and J lost 4, with 15 bases in between. The CDR3 DNA reads TGTGCCAGCAGCCATGTGAGGGGAGGTTACGAGCAGTACTTC. Encoded protein: CASSHVRGGYEQYF.

The genes are TRBV27 and TRBJ1-5; TRBD1 agrees at 8 bases. This CDR3 has 15 residues. The V and J ends lost 6 bases and 4 bases, in that order; junction bases with no gene match: 8. Looked up from germline, CDR1 is MNHEY and CDR2 is SMNVEV (reference sequence). CDR3 amino acids: CASRPQTGGNQPQHF. In DNA form, the CDR3 reads TGTGCCAGCAGGCCTCAAACAGGGGGTAATCAGCCCCAGCATTTT.

V and J are TRBV5-1 and TRBJ1-2; the match to TRBD1 covers 7 bases. The ends lost 4 bases at V and 8 bases at J; junction bases unmatched: 11. The CDR3 contains 14 residues. Germline lookup yields CDR1 SGHRS and CDR2 YFSETQ. Written as DNA, the CDR3 is TGCGCCAGCAGCAGCCTACAGGGGAGTGGGGGCTACACCTTC. This codes for CASSSLQGSGGYTF.

The rearrangement links TRBV19 to TRBJ1-4; D remains unclear. From germline, CDR1 is LNHDA and CDR2 SQIVND (reference sequence). V shed 5 bases and J shed 8 bases, with 21 bases lying between them. This CDR3 spans 16 amino acids. DNA for the CDR3: TGTGCCAGTAGTGCGGTCTCCGGGCTACGGCGGGAAAAACTGTTTTTT. This gives the protein CASSAVSGLRREKLFF. Complete variable domain (other parts from reference TRBV19 and TRBJ1-4): DGGITQSPKYLFRKEGQNVTLSCEQNLNHDAMYWYRQDPGQGLRLIYYSQIVNDFQKGDIAEGYSVSREKKESFPLTVTSAQKNPTAFYLCASSAVSGLRREKLFFGSGTQLSVL.

This chain links TRBV20-1 with TRBJ2-1; D call uncertain. Germline CDR1 and CDR2: DFQATT and SNEGSKA (reference sequence). This CDR3 has 11 amino acids. With 3 bases removed from V and 6 bases from J, the gap between germline ends came to 6 bases. The CDR3 region is CSASLFNEQFF. The CDR3, as DNA: TGCAGTGCTAGCCTTTTCAATGAGCAGTTCTTC.

The V call is TRBV11-1, the J call TRBJ2-3; TRBD2 might be the D (6 bases). CDR3 length equals 15 residues. The V gene lost 5 bases and the J gene lost 1 base, with 13 bases spanning the gap. Per germline, CDR1 SGHAT and CDR2 FQDESV (reference sequence). The CDR3 region has the DNA TGTGCCAGCAGCGGCGGGGTCCCTGGCACAGATACGCAGTATTTT. It yields the protein CASSGGVPGTDTQYF.

The V call is TRBV30, the J call TRBJ2-3, with 8 bases aligning to TRBD2. The CDR3 has 17 residues. Per germline, CDR1 GTSNPN and CDR2 SVGIG (reference sequence). The V and J ends lost 4 bases and 3 bases, in that order; junction bases with no gene match: 15. CDR3 bases: TGTGCCTGGACCCACTGGAGTAGCGGGACCCTTACAGATACGCAGTATTTT. Its translation: CAWTHWSSGTLTDTQYF.

V usage is TRBV4-1 and J usage is TRBJ2-5; weak D call: TRBD2 (5 bases). CDR3 length equals 17 residues. From germline, CDR1 is MGHRA and CDR2 YSYEKL. The V end lost 1 base, the J end lost 4 bases, and 19 bases lay between the germline ends. Written as DNA, the CDR3 is TGCGCCAGCAGCCAAGGCCCCCCGCACCTAGCAGCAGAGACCCAGTACTTC. Its translation is CASSQGPPHLAAETQYF.